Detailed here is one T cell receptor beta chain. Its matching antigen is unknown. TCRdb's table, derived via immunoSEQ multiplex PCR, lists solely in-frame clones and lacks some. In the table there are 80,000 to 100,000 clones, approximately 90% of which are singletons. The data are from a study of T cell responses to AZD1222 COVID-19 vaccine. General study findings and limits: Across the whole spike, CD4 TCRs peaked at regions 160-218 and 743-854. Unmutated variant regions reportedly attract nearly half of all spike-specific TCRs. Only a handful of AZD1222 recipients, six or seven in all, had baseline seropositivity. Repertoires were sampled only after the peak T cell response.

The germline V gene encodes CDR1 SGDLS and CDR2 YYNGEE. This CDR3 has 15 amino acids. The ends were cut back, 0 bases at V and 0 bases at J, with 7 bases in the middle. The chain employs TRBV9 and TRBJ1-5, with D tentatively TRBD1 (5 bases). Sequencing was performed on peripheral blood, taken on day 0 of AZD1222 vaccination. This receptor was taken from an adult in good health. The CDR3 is CASSVAGNSNQPQHF. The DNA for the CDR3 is TGTGCCAGCAGCGTAGCAGGGAATAGCAATCAGCCCCAGCATTTT. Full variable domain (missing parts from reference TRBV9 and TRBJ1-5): DSGVTQTPKHLITATGQRVTLRCSPRSGDLSVYWYQQSLDQGLQFLIQYYNGEERAKGNILERFSAQQFPDLHSELNLSSLELGDSALYFCASSVAGNSNQPQHFGDGTRLSIL.